This T cell receptor (beta chain) is drawn from a study of T-cell memory formation after mild COVID-19. Overall study context: Largely donor-specific TCR clusters were found.

This clonotype was seen at least ten times. Antigen specificity is unknown. It was 5'RACE with constant-segment primers that produced the TCR alpha and TCR beta cDNA libraries, which carried sample barcodes and UMIs. TCRdb reprocessed the 5' RACE reads via MiXCR and lists one record per CDR3 protein. The sample records hundreds of thousands of distinct CDR3 sequences, roughly 18% being singletons. Overall study results and limits: While clones contracting from day 15 to 85 were balanced between CD4 and CD8, later expanders leaned CD4+. Contracting CD4+ clones sat mainly in CM and EM; CD8+ in EMRA.

The TCR comes from an adult woman who had mild COVID-19 (a few samples of this study predate the infection). Cell type and time point are not known. The sequenced sample was PBMCs or a T cell subset sorted from them (not recorded which).

CDR3 coding DNA: TGTGCCAGCAGCGCCCGGACAGGGTTGAATTCACCCCTCCACTTT. It is translated as CASSARTGLNSPLHF. The V and J genes are TRBV9 and TRBJ1-6; 8 bases are a match to TRBD1. From germline, CDR1 is SGDLS and CDR2 YYNGEE. The CDR3 has 15 residues. After removal of 3 bases from V and 7 bases from J, the junction contained 6 bases not matched to a gene.